What follows are 31 T cell receptor beta chains derived from one specimen sequenced in a study of shared clonotypes between healthy human individuals. Repertoires were generated with immunoSEQ multiplex PCR, while TCRdb's copy carries only in-frame clones and drops some. The profile shows more than 2 million clones, roughly 94% of them singletons. The sample taken for sequencing was naive CD4+ T cells sorted from blood. Subset specified: CD45RA+ positively selected. The receptors were sampled from a man between 18 and 35 years old in good health.

This chain connects TRBV5-6 to TRBJ2-1; 9 bases map to TRBD2. The CDR3 loop spans 14 amino acids. Germline lookup yields CDR1 SGHDT and CDR2 YYEEEE. After removal of 4 bases from V and 6 bases from J, the junction contained 5 bases not matched to a gene. The CDR3, as DNA: TGTGCCAGCAGCCTAACACTAGCGGGCAATGAGCAGTTCTTC. It is translated as CASSLTLAGNEQFF. The full variable domain, completed using reference TRBV5-6 and TRBJ2-1, is DAGVTQSPTHLIKTRGQQVTLRCSPKSGHDTVSWYQQALGQGPQFIFQYYEEEERQRGNFPDRFSGHQFPNYSSELNVNALLLGDSALYLCASSLTLAGNEQFFGPGTRLTVL.

Regarding this clone: Within the sample, other DNA sequences also encode this same CDR3. The CDR3 loop is CASSRGLAGAYEQYF. CDR3 sequence (DNA): TGTGCCAGCAGCCGGGGACTAGCGGGGGCCTACGAGCAGTACTTC. The rearrangement joins TRBV6-5 to TRBJ2-7; the match to TRBD2 covers 14 bases. J lost 2 bases, V lost 6 bases, and 3 bases had no gene match. The CDR3 is 15 residues long. Germline lookup yields CDR1 MNHEY and CDR2 SVGAGI.

The chain links TRBV2 to TRBJ1-4, with D possibly TRBD1 on 5 matching bases. CDR1 SNHLY and CDR2 FYNNEI come from the germline V gene. V was clipped by 3 bases and J by 1 base, with 6 bases between them. CDR3 length equals 14 residues. CDR3 residues: CASSEGETNEKLFF. In DNA form, the CDR3 reads TGTGCCAGCAGTGAGGGGGAAACTAATGAAAAACTGTTTTTT.

Remarks on this clone: The same CDR3 arises from other DNA sequences in this sample as well. The chain couples TRBV2 to TRBJ1-3, with a weak D call TRBD1 (6 bases). V was trimmed by 4 bases and J by 2 bases, leaving 9 bases between them. The CDR3 sequence is 14 residues long. Germline-derived CDR1 and CDR2 are SNHLY and FYNNEI. The CDR3 nucleotides are TGTGCCAGCAGTGTACAGGGTCCTGGAAACACCATATATTTT. Protein: CASSVQGPGNTIYF. Variable domain in full (rest from reference TRBV2 and TRBJ1-3): EPEVTQTPSHQVTQMGQEVILRCVPISNHLYFYWYRQILGQKVEFLVSFYNNEISEKSEIFDDQFSVERPDGSNFTLKIRSTKLEDSAMYFCASSVQGPGNTIYFGEGSWLTVV.

CDR3 protein: CASSQSAYLYGYTF. Here the CDR3 DNA reads TGTGCCAGCAGTCAATCGGCCTACCTCTATGGCTACACCTTC. The chain couples TRBV6-1 to TRBJ1-2; D is unclear. Trimming left V 5 bases short and J 4 bases short, with 14 bases between. The CDR3 contains 14 residues. Germline assignment: CDR1 MNHNS and CDR2 SASEGT.

The CDR3 protein is CASTSGTGKETQYF. As DNA, the CDR3 is TGTGCCAGCACCTCTGGGACAGGGAAAGAGACCCAGTACTTC. V gene TRBV27 combines with J gene TRBJ2-5; TRBD1 agrees at 9 bases. The V segment lost 7 bases and the J segment 3 bases; nucleotides outside the gene matches: 6. The germline V gene has CDR1 MNHEY and CDR2 SMNVEV (reference sequence). This CDR3 is 14 amino acids long.

The rearrangement joins TRBV15 to TRBJ1-3; TRBD1 agrees at 8 bases. This CDR3 has 15 residues. V trimming: 3 bases; J trimming: 3 bases; junction bases outside the gene matches: 4. Germline V gene data show CDR1 as LNHNV and CDR2 as YYDKDF (reference sequence). CDR3 coding DNA: TGTGCCACCAGCAGGGGACAGGAAGGTGGAAACACCATATATTTT. Protein product: CATSRGQEGGNTIYF.

The DNA of the CDR3 is TGTGCCTCCCGAGGGTTCTTGAACACTGAAGCTTTCTTT. This encodes CASRGFLNTEAFF. The rearrangement joins TRBV10-3 to TRBJ1-1; D is ambiguous. Germline CDR1 is ENHRY and CDR2 is SYGVKD. CDR3 length: 13 amino acids. V lost 11 bases and J lost 0, with 13 bases in between.

This clone has more than one count but fewer than ten. The chain joins TRBV5-6 to TRBJ2-7; D gene uncertain. This CDR3 spans 12 amino acids. The germline gives CDR1 SGHDT, CDR2 YYEEEE. V was clipped by 1 base and J by 4 bases, with 6 bases between them. As DNA, the CDR3 is TGTGCCAGCAGCTTGAGGATTTACGAGCAGTACTTC. As protein: CASSLRIYEQYF.

The V and J genes are TRBV28 and TRBJ1-2; D might be TRBD1 (5 bases). The V gene lost 10 bases and the J gene lost 5 bases, with 14 bases spanning the gap. This CDR3 has 12 amino acids. In germline, CDR1 is MDHEN, CDR2 SYDVKM. DNA of the CDR3: TGTGCCACCGTCCAGGGAGGTTATGGCTACACCTTC. It yields the protein CATVQGGYGYTF.

J is TRBJ1-4 and V is TRBV10-2; D unclear. CDR3 length equals 16 residues. Germline loops: CDR1 WSHSY, CDR2 SAAADI. V lost 4 bases and J lost 3, with 15 bases in between. As DNA, the CDR3 is TGCGCCAGCAGTGCCCCCGGTGGAGACGCTAATGAAAAACTGTTTTTT. This codes for CASSAPGGDANEKLFF.

V usage is TRBV11-2 and J usage is TRBJ2-1; TRBD2 matches at 11 bases. Germline assignment: CDR1 SGHAT and CDR2 FQNNGV. The V gene end was trimmed by 5 bases and the J gene end by 9 bases; junction bases not matched to a gene: 9. This CDR3 comprises 15 residues. CDR3 nucleotides: TGTGCCAGCAGCAACCCACTAGCGGGAGCGGGTGAGCAGTTCTTC. Its translation: CASSNPLAGAGEQFF.

To note about this clone: The junction departs from germline at one end; a sequencing error may be responsible. The V gene is TRBV5-1, the J gene TRBJ1-6; D gene uncertain. There are 15 residues in the CDR3. Germline V CDR1 and CDR2: SGHRS, YFSETQ. The CDR3 loop is CASSLAADANPPLHF. For the CDR3, the DNA is TGCGCCAGCAGCTTGGCCGCCGACGCTAATCCACCCCTCCACTTT. Full variable domain (missing parts from reference TRBV5-1 and TRBJ1-6): KAGVTQTPRYLIKTRGQQVTLSCSPISGHRSVSWYQQTPGQGLQFLFEYFSETQRNKGNFPGRFSGRQFSNSRSEMNVSTLELGDSALYLCASSLAADANPPLHFGNGTRLTVT.

This clone was counted a single time. The chain recombines TRBV20-1 with TRBJ2-7; 7 bases are a match to TRBD1. Losses at the gene ends were 6 bases for V and 5 bases for J; bases not matched to a gene: 4. The germline gives CDR1 DFQATT, CDR2 SNEGSKA (reference sequence). The CDR3 extends over 11 amino acids. This CDR3 reads CSATQGNEQYF. The CDR3 nucleotides read TGCAGTGCCACACAGGGGAACGAGCAGTACTTC.

V gene TRBV28 combines with J gene TRBJ2-5; TRBD2 is a possible D gene (5 bases). This CDR3 is built from 14 residues. V was trimmed by 5 bases and J by 3 bases, leaving 13 bases between them. Germline V gene sequence: CDR1 MDHEN, CDR2 SYDVKM. CDR3 loop: CASSPLRGKETQYF. In DNA, the CDR3 is TGTGCCAGCAGTCCCCTTCGGGGAAAAGAGACCCAGTACTTC. The variable domain in full, with the rest retrieved from reference TRBV28 and TRBJ2-5, is DVKVTQSSRYLVKRTGEKVFLECVQDMDHENMFWYRQDPGLGLRLIYFSYDVKMKEKGDIPEGYSVSREKKERFSLILESASTNQTSMYLCASSPLRGKETQYFGPGTRLLVL.

This chain joins TRBV28 and TRBJ1-6; TRBD1 agrees at 8 bases. The CDR3 runs 16 residues. J gave up 10 bases and V 2 bases, and 10 bases lay outside the gene matches. CDR1 is MDHEN and CDR2 is SYDVKM in the germline V gene. In nucleotides, the CDR3 is TGTGCCAGCAGTTTACCGGGACAGGTCATTGTATCACCCCTCCACTTT. This translates into CASSLPGQVIVSPLHF.

On this clone itself: Other DNA sequences of this sample code for an identical CDR3. The chain combines TRBV6-5 with TRBJ1-5, with D maybe TRBD1 (6 bases). The CDR3 sequence is 14 residues long. Germline CDR1 MNHEY, CDR2 SVGAGI. V was trimmed by 0 bases and J by 5 bases, leaving 8 bases between them. The CDR3 DNA is TGTGCCAGCAGTTACTCTGGGGGCGATCAGCCCCAGCATTTT. Translating it yields CASSYSGGDQPQHF.

The chain is built from TRBV6-1 and TRBJ2-7; D remains ambiguous. This CDR3 is 11 amino acids long. In germline, CDR1 is MNHNS, CDR2 SASEGT. V was shortened by 2 bases and J by 6 bases, with 5 bases between the two germline ends. The CDR3 protein is CASSEPLEQYF. The CDR3 DNA reads as TGTGCCAGCAGTGAACCCCTCGAGCAGTACTTC.

The genes are TRBV6-6 and TRBJ1-5; the D is unclear. V was trimmed by 6 bases and J by 3 bases, leaving 12 bases between them. In germline, CDR1 is MNHNY, CDR2 SVGAGI (reference sequence). This CDR3 has 14 amino acids. The CDR3 is CASRSSAVNQPQHF. DNA for the CDR3: TGTGCCAGCAGAAGTTCGGCGGTCAATCAGCCCCAGCATTTT.

The V and J genes are TRBV2 and TRBJ1-3; TRBD1 is a possible D gene (5 bases). The CDR3 extends over 15 amino acids. In germline, CDR1 is SNHLY, CDR2 FYNNEI. Between the trimmed V and J ends, which lost 7 bases and 0 bases, there was a span of 13 bases. CDR3: CASTSDTFSGNTIYF. The CDR3 region has the DNA TGTGCCAGCACCTCGGACACCTTCTCTGGAAACACCATATATTTT.

The chain combines TRBV6-5 with TRBJ2-7, with D perhaps TRBD1 (6 bases). Trimming took off 1 base at V and 0 bases at J, with 10 bases between the two ends. The CDR3 spans 15 residues. Germline assignment: CDR1 MNHEY and CDR2 SVGAGI. CDR3 in amino acids: CASSYFQGSSYEQYF. The CDR3 bases are TGTGCCAGCAGTTACTTTCAGGGGAGCTCCTACGAGCAGTACTTC.

The chain is built from TRBV27 and TRBJ2-7; 9 nucleotides match TRBD1. V shed 6 bases and J 4 bases; nucleotides not matched to a gene: 10. The length of the CDR3 is 15 residues. CDR1 MNHEY and CDR2 SMNVEV come from the germline V gene (reference sequence). The CDR3 DNA reads as TGTGCCAGCAGGCGGATAGGGACAGGGTCTTACGAGCAGTACTTC. It specifies CASRRIGTGSYEQYF.

This clone was seen only once. CDR3 sequence reads: CAISDFRGLDTQYF. The CDR3 region has the DNA TGTGCCATCAGTGATTTTAGGGGGCTGGATACGCAGTATTTT. The chain combines TRBV10-3 with TRBJ2-3, with 7 bases lining up with TRBD1. Trimming at V came to 3 bases and at J to 6 bases, leaving 6 bases not matched to a gene. The CDR3 has 14 amino acids. The V gene's germline CDR1 is ENHRY and CDR2 SYGVKD.

V usage is TRBV10-1 and J usage is TRBJ2-3; a possible D gene is TRBD1 (6 bases). Between the trimmed V and J ends, which lost 2 bases and 3 bases, there was a span of 15 bases. Germline V CDR1 and CDR2: WNHNN, SYGVQD (reference sequence). There are 16 residues in the CDR3. The CDR3 nucleotides are TGCGCCAGCAGTGAGGCGCAGGGGTTTGGAACAGATACGCAGTATTTT. This sequence encodes CASSEAQGFGTDTQYF.

This chain connects TRBV5-3 to TRBJ1-1, with D perhaps matching TRBD1 (6 bases). TRBV5-3 counts as an open reading frame of uncertain function. The CDR3 runs 16 residues. The V gene lost 3 bases and the J gene lost 0 bases, with 15 bases spanning the gap. The CDR3 nucleotides are TGTGCCAGAAGCTCTTCAGGGGCGTTCATGAACACTGAAGCTTTCTTT. Protein: CARSSSGAFMNTEAFF.

The CDR3 here is CASSPGRTGGADGYTF. DNA for the CDR3: TGTGCCAGCAGCCCCGGTCGGACAGGGGGTGCGGATGGCTACACCTTC. This rearrangement joins TRBV9 to TRBJ1-2; 10 bases are shared with TRBD1. This CDR3 is 16 amino acids long. After removal of 4 bases from V and 6 bases from J, the junction contained 12 bases not matched to a gene. Germline assignment: CDR1 SGDLS and CDR2 YYNGEE. The entire variable domain, with the rest obtained from reference TRBV9 and TRBJ1-2, is as follows: DSGVTQTPKHLITATGQRVTLRCSPRSGDLSVYWYQQSLDQGLQFLIQYYNGEERAKGNILERFSAQQFPDLHSELNLSSLELGDSALYFCASSPGRTGGADGYTFGSGTRLTVV.

The V gene is TRBV2, the J gene TRBJ2-2; 12 bases agree with TRBD2. Germline V lookup: CDR1 SNHLY, CDR2 FYNNEI. Trimming cost V 9 bases and J 6 bases; bases outside gene matches: 2. The CDR3 totals 13 residues. This CDR3 is CASRLAGAGELFF. The CDR3 region has the DNA TGTGCCAGTCGACTAGCGGGGGCCGGGGAGCTGTTTTTT.

V is TRBV6-1 and J is TRBJ2-3, with 9 bases lining up with TRBD1. Trimming took 6 bases from V and 3 from J; bases not matched to a gene: 7. Germline lookup yields CDR1 MNHNS and CDR2 SASEGT. This CDR3 contains 15 residues. CDR3 DNA sequence: TGTGCCAGCAGCGCCACCGGGACAGGGACAGATACGCAGTATTTT. As protein: CASSATGTGTDTQYF.

The chain carries TRBV5-1 and TRBJ2-5; a weak D match, TRBD2 (6 bases). The V and J ends lost 0 bases and 5 bases respectively, with 14 bases between them. This CDR3 is built from 15 residues. CDR1 and CDR2 from the germline V gene are SGHRS and YFSETQ. Here the CDR3 reads CASSLANVGSETQYF. Written as DNA, the CDR3 is TGCGCCAGCAGCTTGGCCAATGTCGGGAGTGAGACCCAGTACTTC.

The rearrangement joins TRBV10-1 to TRBJ2-3, with unresolved D. Deletions cut 0 bases from V and 5 bases from J, with 9 bases between. Germline-derived CDR1 and CDR2 are WNHNN and SYGVQD (reference sequence). This CDR3 contains 14 residues. The CDR3 coding sequence is TGCGCCAGCAGTGAGTCGCACTTAGGAGATACGCAGTATTTT. This sequence encodes CASSESHLGDTQYF.

The chain has TRBV7-2 and TRBJ1-5, with no clear D. The length of the CDR3 is 14 residues. Trimming pared 1 base from V and 4 bases from J, leaving 8 bases between. Per germline, CDR1 SGHTA and CDR2 FQGNSA. The CDR3 spells CASSLGGKNQPQHF. CDR3 nucleotide sequence: TGTGCCAGCAGCTTAGGCGGAAAGAATCAGCCCCAGCATTTT.